A selection of T cell receptor beta chains follows, all from one sample in a study of CD4 and CD8 cells across lung adenocarcinoma regions. TCRdb fed the PCR reads into MiXCR, producing one record per CDR3 protein. The sample lists 8,400 or so distinct CDR3 sequences, 46% occurring once. Sample: CD4+ T cells from the margin of a lung tumor. The receptors come from a female donor with lung adenocarcinoma. The CD4 and CD8 labels of this study may be unreliable. Each CDR3 is given with its conserved first and last residue. A D gene is named only where the DNA matches it firmly. For some rows the clone size is stated as once, few or many, or as a class when expanded; others skip it.

size: NA
D: NA
V: TRBV6-1
J: TRBJ2-2
CDR3: CARGVWGVSTGAQFF
DNA: TGTGCCAGGGGTGTATGGGGAGTGAGCACCGGGGCGCAGTTTTTT

size: few
D: NA
V: TRBV4-1
J: TRBJ2-2
CDR3: CASSWGLPTGELFF
DNA: TGCGCCAGCAGCTGGGGGCTCCCGACCGGGGAGCTGTTTTTT

size: NA
D: TRBD2
V: TRBV10-2
J: TRBJ2-5
CDR3: CASTLGLAEKPIRFF
DNA: TGCGCCAGCACTCTGGGACTAGCGGAGAAACCCATCCGGTTCTTC

size: NA
D: NA
V: TRBV6-1
J: TRBJ1-2
CDR3: CASSQRPDGGEGYTF
DNA: TGTGCCAGCAGTCAACGTCCCGACGGGGGGGAGGGCTACACCTTC

size: NA
D: NA
V: TRBV20-1
J: TRBJ1-4
CDR3: CSASSGNEKLFF
DNA: TGCAGTGCTAGTTCAGGGAATGAAAAACTGTTTTTT

size: NA
D: NA
V: TRBV15
J: TRBJ2-1
CDR3: CATSRDYANREQFF
DNA: TGTGCCACCAGCAGAGATTACGCTAATCGTGAGCAGTTCTTC

size: NA
D: NA
V: TRBV30
J: TRBJ2-1
CDR3: CAWRALFAGISYNEQFF
DNA: TGTGCCTGGAGGGCCTTATTCGCGGGGATCTCCTACAATGAGCAGTTCTTC

size: NA
D: TRBD1
V: TRBV3-1
J: TRBJ2-2
CDR3: CASSQAGGGSFGELFF
DNA: TGTGCCAGCAGCCAAGCAGGGGGCGGATCGTTCGGGGAGCTGTTTTTT

size: many
D: NA
V: TRBV4-1
J: TRBJ2-7
CDR3: CASSQEAGTEDEQYF
DNA: TGCGCCAGCAGCCAAGAAGCCGGGACTGAAGACGAGCAGTACTTC

size: medium-sized
D: TRBD2
V: TRBV6-4
J: TRBJ2-1
CDR3: CASSESSGLYNEQFF
DNA: TGTGCCAGCAGTGAATCTAGCGGCCTGTACAATGAGCAGTTCTTC

size: few
D: TRBD1
V: TRBV27
J: TRBJ2-1
CDR3: CASTGRGQNLNEQFF
DNA: TGTGCCAGCACGGGAAGGGGGCAAAATCTCAATGAGCAGTTCTTC

size: once
D: TRBD1
V: TRBV27
J: TRBJ2-3
CDR3: CASRFKGTGATDMQYF
DNA: TGTGCCAGCAGATTTAAGGGGACAGGAGCCACAGATATGCAGTATTTC

size: NA
D: NA
V: TRBV27
J: TRBJ2-3
CDR3: CASKLGAGDKNIQYF
DNA: TGTGCCAGCAAGTTGGGGGCGGGGGACAAAAACATTCAGTATTTT

size: NA
D: NA
V: TRBV27
J: TRBJ2-3
CDR3: CASSLSKGTQYF
DNA: TGTGCCAGCAGTTTATCCAAAGGTACGCAGTATTTC

size: many
D: NA
V: TRBV6-1
J: TRBJ1-5
CDR3: CASSLRGVAQPQHF
DNA: TGTGCCAGCAGTCTCCGGGGGGTTGCTCAGCCCCAGCATTTT

size: NA
D: NA
V: TRBV6-5
J: TRBJ2-3
CDR3: CASSLLARSAADTQYF
DNA: TGTGCCAGCAGTTTACTAGCTCGTTCCGCTGCAGATACGCAGTATTTT